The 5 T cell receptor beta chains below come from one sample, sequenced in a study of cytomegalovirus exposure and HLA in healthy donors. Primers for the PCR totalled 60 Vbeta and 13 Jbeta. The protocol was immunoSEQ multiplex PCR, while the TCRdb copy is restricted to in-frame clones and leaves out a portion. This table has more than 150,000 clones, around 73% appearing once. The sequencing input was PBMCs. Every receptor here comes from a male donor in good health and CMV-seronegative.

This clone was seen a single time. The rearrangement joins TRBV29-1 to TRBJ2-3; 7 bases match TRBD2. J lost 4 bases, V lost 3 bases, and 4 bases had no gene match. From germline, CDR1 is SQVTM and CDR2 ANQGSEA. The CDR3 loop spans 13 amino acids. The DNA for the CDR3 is TGCAGCGTTGACGGCGGGAGCGCAGATACGCAGTATTTT. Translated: CSVDGGSADTQYF.

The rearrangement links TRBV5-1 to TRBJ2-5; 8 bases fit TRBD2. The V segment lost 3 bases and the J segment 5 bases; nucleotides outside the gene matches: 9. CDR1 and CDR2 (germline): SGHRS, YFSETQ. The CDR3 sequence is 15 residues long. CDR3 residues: CASSSAESGSETQYF. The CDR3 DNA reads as TGCGCCAGCAGCTCCGCCGAAAGCGGGAGTGAGACCCAGTACTTC.

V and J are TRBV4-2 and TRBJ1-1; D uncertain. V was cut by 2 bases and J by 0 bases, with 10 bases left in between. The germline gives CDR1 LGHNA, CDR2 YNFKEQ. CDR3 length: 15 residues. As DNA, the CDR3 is TGTGCCAGCAGCCAAACCCCGCAGATGAACACTGAAGCTTTCTTT. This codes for CASSQTPQMNTEAFF.

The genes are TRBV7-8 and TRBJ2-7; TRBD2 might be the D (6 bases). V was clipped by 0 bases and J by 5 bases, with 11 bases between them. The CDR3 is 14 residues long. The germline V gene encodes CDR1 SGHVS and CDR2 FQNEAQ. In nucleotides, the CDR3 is TGTGCCAGCAGCTTAGCGGAGGGGTGGGACGAGCAGTACTTC. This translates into CASSLAEGWDEQYF.

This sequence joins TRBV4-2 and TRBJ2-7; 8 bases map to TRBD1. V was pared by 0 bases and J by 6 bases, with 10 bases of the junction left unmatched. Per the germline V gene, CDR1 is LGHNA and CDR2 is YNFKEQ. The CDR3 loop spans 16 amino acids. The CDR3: CASSQDSQGARGEQYF. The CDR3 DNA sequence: TGTGCCAGCAGCCAAGATTCCCAGGGGGCTAGAGGCGAGCAGTACTTC.